This is a list of T cell receptor beta chains from one sample in a study of blood T cell repertoires in COVID-19. The repertoire was sequenced with immunoSEQ multiplex PCR; TCRdb's copy has only in-frame clones and lacks some. Among about 98,000 clones listed, about 80% were seen once. Sequenced input: peripheral blood. These receptors all come from a man aged 65 to 79 with active or convalescent COVID-19. Each CDR3 is given with its conserved first and last residue. A D gene is named only where the DNA matches it firmly. Only some rows state a clone size, as once, few, many or a class for expanded clones.

.,TRBJ2-2,TRBV9,.,CASRGGGRSGELFF,TGTGCCAGCAGGGGCGGGGGCCGGTCCGGGGAGCTGTTTTTT
TRBD2,TRBJ2-3,TRBV6-5,.,CASSTRGAFTDTQYF,TGTGCCAGCAGTACGCGGGGGGCCTTCACAGATACGCAGTATTTT
.,TRBJ2-3,TRBV14,.,CASSLLPGGLTDTQYF,TGTGCCAGCAGCCTACTCCCGGGGGGCCTCACAGATACGCAGTATTTT
.,TRBJ2-1,TRBV6-4,.,CASSVRESYNEQFF,TGTGCCAGCAGTGTCCGGGAGTCCTACAATGAGCAGTTCTTC
TRBD1,TRBJ2-5,TRBV7-7,.,CASSPRGTGGETQYF,TGTGCTAGCAGCCCCCGGGGGACAGGGGGGGAGACCCAGTACTTC
.,TRBJ1-1,TRBV7-9,once,CASSLVNTEAFF,TGTGCCAGCAGCTTAGTAAACACTGAAGCTTTCTTT
TRBD1,TRBJ2-2,TRBV6-5,.,CASSPGTGVTGELFF,TGTGCCAGCAGTCCCGGGACAGGGGTTACCGGGGAGCTGTTTTTT
TRBD2,TRBJ2-3,TRBV4-1,.,CASSQDLRLAGGTDTQYF,TGCGCCAGCAGCCAAGATCTGCGTCTAGCGGGGGGCACAGATACGCAGTATTTT
.,TRBJ1-2,TRBV7-9,few,CASSLSQGSYTF,TGTGCCAGCAGCTTATCGCAGGGTAGCTACACCTTC
TRBD1,TRBJ1-1,TRBV6-5,.,CASRPQGASTEAFF,TGTGCCAGCAGACCGCAGGGGGCTAGCACTGAAGCTTTCTTT
.,TRBJ2-3,TRBV11-1,.,CASSLGAGAGTDTQYF,TGTGCCAGCAGCTTAGGGGCGGGCGCGGGCACAGATACGCAGTATTTT
TRBD1,TRBJ1-5,TRBV7-8,.,CASSPGTGTAFNQPQHF,TGTGCCAGCAGTCCAGGAACCGGGACAGCGTTCAATCAGCCCCAGCATTTT
.,TRBJ1-5,TRBV6-5,.,CASSTGYLDNQPQHF,TGTGCCAGCAGCACAGGGTATTTAGACAATCAGCCCCAGCATTTT
.,TRBJ1-6,TRBV12-3/TRBV12-4,.,CAAARAGNSPLHF,TGTGCCGCCGCGCGGGCGGGTAATTCACCCCTCCACTTT
.,TRBJ2-1,TRBV6-2/TRBV6-3,.,CASSYGSNEQFF,TGTGCCAGCAGTTATGGCAGCAATGAGCAGTTCTTC
.,TRBJ1-2,TRBV14,few,CASSLAGFSYTF,TGTGCCAGCAGCCTGGCGGGTTTTAGCTACACCTTC
.,TRBJ2-7,TRBV10-3,.,CAIKSTGSYEQYF,TGTGCCATCAAGTCGACAGGCTCCTACGAGCAGTACTTC
TRBD1,TRBJ1-6,TRBV4-1,.,CASSQPEDRVGPLHF,TGCGCCAGCAGCCAACCTGAGGACAGGGTGGGACCCCTCCACTTT
.,TRBJ1-5,TRBV30,.,CAWSRADNQPQHF,TGTGCCTGGAGCAGGGCTGACAATCAGCCCCAGCATTTT
TRBD1,TRBJ2-4,TRBV2,.,CASSEDRVDIQYF,TGTGCCAGCAGTGAGGACAGGGTGGACATTCAGTACTTC
TRBD2,TRBJ2-5,TRBV29-1,.,CSLAERVETQYF,TGCAGCCTAGCGGAGCGGGTGGAGACCCAGTACTTC
TRBD1,TRBJ2-7,TRBV6-5,.,CASRGTASYEQYF,TGTGCCAGCAGGGGGACAGCAAGCTACGAGCAGTACTTC
.,TRBJ1-2,TRBV6-5,.,CASSTGYYGYTF,TGTGCCAGCAGTACAGGGTACTATGGCTACACCTTC
TRBD2,TRBJ2-3,TRBV19,.,CATSSGGASSTDTQYF,TGTGCCACCTCTAGCGGGGGGGCCTCTAGCACAGATACGCAGTATTTT
TRBD2,TRBJ2-3,TRBV11-2,.,CASSLRLAGVGDTQYF,TGTGCCAGCAGCTTAAGACTAGCGGGGGTCGGGGATACGCAGTATTTT
.,TRBJ2-7,TRBV10-2,few,CASSEAWATEQYF,TGCGCCAGCAGTGAGGCGTGGGCAACCGAGCAGTACTTC
.,TRBJ1-2,TRBV12-3/TRBV12-4,.,CASSYRDFGYTF,TGTGCCAGCAGTTACAGGGATTTTGGCTACACCTTC
.,TRBJ1-2,TRBV5-1,.,CASSLAEDYGYTF,TGCGCCAGCAGCTTGGCCGAGGACTATGGCTACACCTTC
TRBD1,TRBJ1-2,TRBV10-2,.,CASSERGTTGNYGYTF,TGCGCCAGCAGTGAAAGGGGTACGACAGGGAACTATGGCTACACCTTC
.,TRBJ2-5,TRBV20-1,.,CSAGGQETQYF,TGCAGCGCGGGCGGCCAAGAGACCCAGTACTTC
.,TRBJ2-1,TRBV5-1,.,CASSSDFGLGQFF,TGCGCCAGCAGCTCGGACTTCGGCCTCGGGCAGTTCTTC
.,TRBJ1-1,TRBV12-5,.,CASGRNSNTEAFF,TGTGCTAGTGGTAGAAACAGTAACACTGAAGCTTTCTTT
.,TRBJ2-4,TRBV24-1,.,CATSPWGGISGGNIQYF,TGTGCCACCAGTCCCTGGGGTGGTATTAGCGGAGGAAACATTCAGTACTTC
.,TRBJ2-7,TRBV5-1,.,CASRRGHGKGYEQYF,TGCGCCAGCAGACGGGGACACGGTAAAGGTTACGAGCAGTACTTC
TRBD2,TRBJ2-5,TRBV5-4,.,CASSSGGSEETQYF,TGTGCCAGCAGCTCCGGGGGGTCCGAAGAGACCCAGTACTTC
TRBD2,TRBJ2-3,TRBV5-4,.,CASSQTSGGTDTQYF,TGTGCCAGCAGCCAAACTAGCGGGGGAACAGATACGCAGTATTTT
TRBD2,TRBJ2-3,TRBV5-1,.,CASSWTSGGTDTQYF,TGCGCCAGCAGCTGGACTAGCGGGGGCACAGATACGCAGTATTTT
.,TRBJ2-3,TRBV4-1,.,CASSYRVVGTDTQYF,TGCGCCAGCAGCTACAGGGTAGTGGGCACAGATACGCAGTATTTT
.,TRBJ2-5,TRBV6-5,once,CASSYSFGEETQYF,TGTGCCAGCAGTTACTCGTTCGGAGAAGAGACCCAGTACTTC
TRBD1,TRBJ1-1,TRBV19,.,CASSIDGAGGTEAFF,TGTGCCAGTAGTATAGATGGGGCAGGGGGGACTGAAGCTTTCTTT
TRBD2,TRBJ2-1,TRBV19,.,CASKLAGANYNEQFF,TGTGCCAGTAAACTAGCGGGGGCCAACTACAATGAGCAGTTCTTC
.,TRBJ2-5,TRBV2,.,CASSREHEETQYF,TGTGCCAGCAGCCGGGAACACGAAGAGACCCAGTACTTC
TRBD1,TRBJ1-5,TRBV6-5,.,CASSYSQGATNQPQHF,TGTGCCAGCAGTTACTCGCAGGGGGCCACCAATCAGCCCCAGCATTTT
TRBD1,TRBJ1-2,TRBV7-2,.,CASSSRTGGNYGYTF,TGTGCCAGCAGCTCAAGGACAGGGGGGAACTATGGCTACACCTTC
.,TRBJ1-2,TRBV7-2,once,CASSLAPGAWGGYTF,TGTGCCAGCAGTTTGGCCCCAGGGGCGTGGGGTGGCTACACCTTC
.,TRBJ2-7,TRBV25-1,.,CASTGPSSYEQYF,TGTGCCAGTACAGGGCCCTCCTCCTACGAGCAGTACTTC
.,TRBJ1-5,TRBV18,.,CASSRGGNQPQHF,TGTGCCAGCTCACGGGGGGGCAATCAGCCCCAGCATTTT
.,TRBJ1-2,TRBV7-9,.,CASSLGALRGYTF,TGTGCCAGCAGCCTTGGGGCCTTACGTGGCTACACCTTC
.,TRBJ2-7,TRBV7-9,.,CASSQGSSGSYEQYF,TGTGCCAGCAGCCAGGGGAGTAGCGGGTCCTACGAGCAGTACTTC
.,TRBJ1-4,TRBV30,.,CAWGGGIMGNEKLFF,TGTGCCTGGGGTGGCGGGATAATGGGTAATGAAAAACTGTTTTTT
.,TRBJ2-2,TRBV9,.,CASSVGAGISVPGELFF,TGTGCCAGCAGCGTAGGGGCGGGGATATCGGTCCCCGGGGAGCTGTTTTTT
.,TRBJ2-1,TRBV5-6,.,CASSTQGGDMDEQFF,TGTGCCAGCAGCACCCAGGGTGGGGATATGGATGAGCAGTTCTTC
TRBD1,TRBJ1-6,TRBV6-4,.,CASSPGQGNSPLHF,TGTGCCAGCAGTCCGGGACAGGGAAATTCACCCCTCCACTTT
TRBD1,TRBJ2-5,TRBV27,.,CASSFRQGGQEAQYF,TGTGCCAGCAGTTTCCGACAGGGTGGACAAGAGGCCCAGTACTTC
.,TRBJ2-3,TRBV5-4,.,CASSLAGSWGDTQYF,TGTGCCAGCAGCTTGGCGGGATCCTGGGGTGATACGCAGTATTTT
.,TRBJ1-4,TRBV30,.,CAWSVAVGVEKLFF,TGTGCCTGGAGTGTAGCGGTTGGGGTTGAAAAACTGTTTTTT
.,TRBJ2-7,TRBV7-9,.,CASSGWGAYEQYF,TGTGCCAGCAGCGGGTGGGGGGCCTACGAGCAGTACTTC
.,TRBJ1-1,TRBV4-2,once,CASSQDAGARAEAFF,TGTGCCAGCAGCCAAGATGCAGGGGCGAGGGCTGAAGCTTTCTTT
TRBD2,TRBJ2-1,TRBV11-3,.,CASSKRGLAGGSYNEQFF,TGTGCCAGCAGCAAAAGAGGACTAGCGGGGGGCTCCTACAATGAGCAGTTCTTC
.,TRBJ1-2,TRBV19,.,CASSRTSGINYGYTF,TGTGCCAGTAGTAGAACCTCAGGGATTAACTATGGCTACACCTTC